The present T cell receptor (beta chain) was sequenced within a study of T cell repertoires in cytomegalovirus infection. Regarding the study as a whole: Of the TCR beta families, the public ones yielded a cumulative frequency that identified carriers of CMV plus the relevant HLA.

In regard to this clonotype: What it binds is unknown.

TCRdb reprocessed the reads via MiXCR and lists one record per CDR3 protein. Of some 900,000 distinct CDR3 sequences listed, approximately 30% are singletons. The receptor's source is a human donor in good health (CMV status not recorded). Some clones in this sample may be carry-over from other donors' samples. Material: cultured CD8+ T cells from PBMCs, obtained from culture after CMV antigen stimulation.

The CDR3 DNA is TGTGCCAGCAGTCAAGGGGTTGGTAATGAGCAGTTCTTC. This sequence encodes CASSQGVGNEQFF. The chain links TRBV11-1 to TRBJ2-1; D possibly corresponds to TRBD1 (5 bases). V lost 6 bases and J lost 7, with 13 bases in between. Germline values: CDR1 SGHAT, CDR2 FQDESV (reference sequence). This CDR3 is 13 amino acids long.